What follows are 22 T cell receptor beta chains derived from one specimen sequenced in a study of shared clonotypes between healthy human individuals (TCRdb year 2020). To prepare the library, the immunoSEQ multiplex PCR assay was applied. The table comes from immuneACCESS by way of TCRdb, which keeps in-frame sequences with V and J called. Part of the clones is missing from these tables; in studies checked, under half for an unresolved V gene and the rest for unknown reasons. In all, the sample holds about 2.4 million clones, and 93% of those were seen once. The ten largest clones represent more than 0.35% of the sample. Sequencing was performed on naive CD4+ T cells from PBMCs. The label giving this sample's cell subset or site can be read as: CD45RA+ positively selected. The receptors shown here come from a young man in good health. Some clones in this sample may be carry-over from other donors' samples.

This chain joins TRBV28 and TRBJ1-1; TRBD1 matches at 9 bases. The CDR3 contains 18 residues. V trimming: 4 bases; J trimming: 1 base; junction bases outside the gene matches: 13. Germline-derived CDR1 and CDR2 are MDHEN and SYDVKM. The CDR3 loop reads CASSSTPGQGGGNTEAFF. The DNA for the CDR3 is TGTGCCAGCAGTTCAACCCCGGGACAGGGTGGGGGGAACACTGAAGCTTTCTTT.

The chain has TRBV7-2 and TRBJ2-1; 7 bases align to TRBD1. Germline CDR1 and CDR2: SGHTA and FQGNSA. This CDR3 is 15 amino acids long. Germline trimming cut 5 bases from V and 6 bases from J; bases unmatched to any gene: 10. The CDR3 spells CASSLLGQTTNEQFF. The CDR3 DNA follows: TGTGCCAGCAGCCTATTGGGACAGACAACCAATGAGCAGTTCTTC.

The chain recombines TRBV7-3 with TRBJ2-2, with D perhaps matching TRBD1 (6 bases). This CDR3 comprises 16 residues. Between the trimmed V and J ends, which lost 5 bases and 6 bases, there was a span of 19 bases. Germline CDR1 SGHTA, CDR2 FQGTGA. This chain's CDR3 is CASSRQAEASAGELFF. CDR3 nucleotide sequence: TGTGCCAGCAGCCGACAGGCGGAAGCCTCGGCCGGGGAGCTGTTTTTT.

Note on this clone: This specimen includes other DNA sequences encoding the same CDR3. The J gene is TRBJ1-2, the V gene TRBV19; no reliable D call. CDR1 is LNHDA and CDR2 is SQIVND in the germline V gene (reference sequence). The V end was cut by 3 bases, the J end by 1 base, with 6 bases between. This CDR3 contains 13 residues. The CDR3 loop reads CASSMRGNYGYTF. Here the CDR3 DNA reads TGTGCCAGTAGTATGCGGGGTAACTATGGCTACACCTTC.

J is TRBJ1-6 and V is TRBV28; D gene unclear. The CDR3 runs 15 residues. With 5 bases removed from V and 0 bases from J, the gap between germline ends came to 8 bases. From germline, CDR1 is MDHEN and CDR2 SYDVKM. As DNA, the CDR3 is TGTGCCAGCAGTCCCCGTTCCTCCTATAATTCACCCCTCCACTTT. Protein: CASSPRSSYNSPLHF.

The chain employs TRBV7-2 and TRBJ1-5; D ambiguous. Germline V gene data show CDR1 as SGHTA and CDR2 as FQGNSA. The CDR3 runs 13 residues. The V and J ends lost 3 bases and 7 bases respectively, with 10 bases between them. This CDR3 reads CASSFTADQPQHF. The CDR3 DNA follows: TGTGCCAGCAGCTTTACAGCGGACCAGCCCCAGCATTTT.

This chain uses TRBV18 with TRBJ2-3; TRBD2 matches 13 bases. The CDR3 covers 15 residues. CDR1 KGHSH and CDR2 LQKENI come from the germline V gene. V gave up 4 bases and J gave up 5 bases; unmatched junction bases: 3. CDR3 in DNA: TGTGCCAGCTCACGGACTAGCGGGAGTGTAGATACGCAGTATTTT. It codes for CASSRTSGSVDTQYF.

This clone has only one observation. This chain connects TRBV6-5 to TRBJ2-7; D perhaps matches TRBD1 (6 bases). The length of the CDR3 is 14 residues. Per the germline V gene, CDR1 is MNHEY and CDR2 is SVGAGI. V was trimmed by 0 bases and J by 7 bases, leaving 13 bases between them. CDR3 sequence: CASSYSMWTAEQYF. CDR3 bases: TGTGCCAGCAGTTACTCGATGTGGACAGCAGAGCAGTACTTC.

This chain connects TRBV21-1 to TRBJ2-7; TRBD1, the table's D call, was not compared with the DNA. TRBV21-1 is marked as a pseudogene. This CDR3 is built from 20 residues. CDR3 in amino acids: CASSKGQILPVHDRGYEQYF. The CDR3, as DNA: TGTGCCAGCAGCAAGGGCCAGATATTACCAGTTCACGACAGGGGCTACGAGCAGTACTTC.

This clone occurred once. The rearrangement joins TRBV30 to TRBJ1-3; no firm D call. CDR1 is GTSNPN, CDR2 SVGIG, per germline (reference sequence). The V gene lost 3 bases and the J gene lost 3 bases, with 12 bases spanning the gap. The CDR3 is made up of 14 amino acids. The CDR3 region is CAWRNRALGNTIYF. Here the CDR3 DNA reads TGTGCCTGGAGAAACCGGGCCCTTGGAAACACCATATATTTT.

The J gene is TRBJ2-5, the V gene TRBV18, with 8 bases fitting TRBD1. V lost 8 bases to trimming and J lost 4 bases; unmatched junction nucleotides: 6. The germline CDR1 and CDR2 sequences are KGHSH and LQKENI. The CDR3 contains 13 residues. The CDR3 sequence is CASQAGTGETQYF. The CDR3 DNA sequence: TGTGCCAGCCAGGCCGGGACAGGAGAGACCCAGTACTTC.

The chain is built from TRBV28 and TRBJ2-7; TRBD1 matches at 8 bases. V dropped 5 bases and J dropped 4; count of bases not matched to a gene: 7. The CDR3 sequence is 14 residues long. Germline V CDR1 and CDR2: MDHEN, SYDVKM. The CDR3 reads CASSIRTGLYEQYF. The CDR3 bases are TGTGCCAGCAGTATACGGACAGGGCTGTACGAGCAGTACTTC.

CDR3 nucleotide sequence: TGTGCCAGCAGCCAAGACCCGGACAGGGGAGTAGCTGAAGCTTTCTTT. Protein: CASSQDPDRGVAEAFF. This chain uses TRBV4-2 with TRBJ1-1; TRBD1 matches 9 bases. J lost 6 bases, V lost 0 bases, and 8 bases had no gene match. This CDR3 spans 16 amino acids. Germline CDR1 reads LGHNA; CDR2 reads YNFKEQ.

This chain uses TRBV6-5 with TRBJ2-7; 8 bases map to TRBD1. The J segment lost 6 bases and the V segment lost 6 bases, leaving 7 bases of the junction unmatched. CDR1 is MNHEY and CDR2 is SVGAGI in the germline V gene. This CDR3 is 13 amino acids long. The CDR3 DNA reads as TGTGCCAGCAGCCCTACCGACAGGGGCGAGCAGTACTTC. Encoded protein: CASSPTDRGEQYF.

The V call is TRBV28, the J call TRBJ1-2; 8 nucleotides line up with TRBD1. The V and J ends lost 3 bases and 9 bases, in that order; junction bases with no gene match: 9. From germline, CDR1 is MDHEN and CDR2 SYDVKM. This CDR3 spans 14 amino acids. The CDR3 coding sequence is TGTGCCAGCAGTTTCGGGCAGGGGGCGGGAAGCTACACCTTC. Residues: CASSFGQGAGSYTF.

The rearrangement uses TRBV28 and TRBJ1-4; unclear D gene. The CDR3 extends over 14 amino acids. CDR1 is MDHEN and CDR2 is SYDVKM in the germline V gene. With 3 bases removed from V and 5 bases from J, the gap between germline ends came to 10 bases. As DNA, the CDR3 is TGTGCCAGCAGTTTGAGCCCTGAAAATGAAAAACTGTTTTTT. It encodes CASSLSPENEKLFF.

The gene calls are TRBV27 and TRBJ1-4; D perhaps matches TRBD1 (5 bases). Between the trimmed V and J ends, which lost 9 bases and 0 bases, there was a span of 11 bases. Germline lookup yields CDR1 MNHEY and CDR2 SMNVEV (reference sequence). The CDR3 is 14 amino acids. CDR3 sequence reads: CASSQGATNEKLFF. CDR3 DNA: TGTGCCAGTTCGCAGGGTGCAACTAATGAAAAACTGTTTTTT.

This clone was seen a single time. The chain combines TRBV27 with TRBJ2-1; 8 positions match TRBD1. CDR1 MNHEY and CDR2 SMNVEV come from the germline V gene (reference sequence). The CDR3 covers 14 residues. Unmatched junction bases numbered 4, after V lost 7 bases and J lost 2 bases. This CDR3 reads CASTRDRTYNEQFF. In nucleotides, the CDR3 is TGTGCCAGCACCCGGGACAGGACCTACAATGAGCAGTTCTTC.

The count of this clone is one. Written as DNA, the CDR3 is TGTGCCAGCAGCGCTCGAGGGGGAACCACCCAAGATACGCAGTATTTT. The encoded protein is CASSARGGTTQDTQYF. The chain couples TRBV9 to TRBJ2-3, with D possibly TRBD1 on 6 matching bases. CDR3 size: 16 residues. V was shortened by 3 bases and J by 5 bases, with 19 bases between the two germline ends. In germline, CDR1 is SGDLS, CDR2 YYNGEE.

This sequence joins TRBV6-1 and TRBJ2-7; TRBD2 aligns across 12 bases. Germline V gives CDR1 MNHNS, CDR2 SASEGT. The CDR3 totals 21 residues. V shed 1 base, J shed 5 bases, and the junction held 21 bases outside the gene matches. Here the CDR3 reads CASSEGLGGNMRTSGKHEQYF. The CDR3 nucleotides read TGTGCCAGCAGTGAAGGGTTAGGAGGAAATATGCGGACTAGCGGGAAGCACGAGCAGTACTTC.

The chain has TRBV25-1 and TRBJ1-4; D perhaps matches TRBD1 (6 bases). The germline V gene has CDR1 MGHDK and CDR2 SYGVNS. This CDR3 has 13 amino acids. V was shortened by 3 bases and J by 5 bases, with 7 bases between the two germline ends. The CDR3 DNA sequence: TGTGCCAGCAGTGATAGGGGGAATGAAAAACTGTTTTTT. This codes for CASSDRGNEKLFF.

This chain joins TRBV7-8 and TRBJ2-3, with D hard to call. From germline, CDR1 is SGHVS and CDR2 FQNEAQ. The CDR3 is 13 residues long. V was shortened by 7 bases and J by 5 bases, with 13 bases between the two germline ends. CDR3 amino acids: CASTKSELDTQYF. The CDR3 region has the DNA TGTGCCAGCACCAAAAGCGAGCTAGATACGCAGTATTTT.